One sample yielded the 14 T cell receptor beta chains listed below, sequenced in a study of blood T cell repertoires in COVID-19. Measured with immunoSEQ multiplex PCR; TCRdb has only the in-frame clones, and not every one. The sample contains tens of thousands of clones, around 90% of which appear only once. Sequencing was done on a sample of peripheral blood. These receptors were taken from a male donor with acute or convalescent COVID-19.

CDR3 bases: TGTGCCAGCTTGGAAACAGGGGATAAGAGCAATCAGCCCCAGCATTTT. Amino acid sequence: CASLETGDKSNQPQHF. The chain uses TRBV2 and TRBJ1-5; 7 bases fit TRBD1. The CDR3 has 16 residues. In germline, CDR1 is SNHLY, CDR2 FYNNEI. With 8 bases clipped from V and 1 base from J, the junction kept 11 bases outside the gene matches.

This chain uses TRBV12-3 or TRBV12-4 with TRBJ1-2; D is uncertain. The V gene lost 2 bases and the J gene lost 5 bases, with 3 bases spanning the gap. The CDR3 totals 11 residues. This chain's CDR3 is CASSLQYGYTF. In DNA form, the CDR3 reads TGTGCCAGCAGTTTACAGTATGGCTACACCTTC.

The chain employs TRBV30 and TRBJ1-1, with D hard to call. The CDR3 runs 13 residues. The V gene lost 4 bases and the J gene lost 5 bases, with 14 bases spanning the gap. The germline CDR1 and CDR2 sequences are GTSNPN and SVGIG (reference sequence). The CDR3 region has the DNA TGTGCCTGGATGGGAACGGGGAGGACTGAAGCTTTCTTT. Protein sequence: CAWMGTGRTEAFF.

This rearrangement joins TRBV10-3 to TRBJ2-2; perhaps TRBD2 as D (6 bases). The CDR3 contains 16 residues. CDR1 and CDR2 (germline): ENHRY, SYGVKD. Trimming removed 4 bases from V and 6 bases from J, with 18 bases in between. The CDR3 sequence: CAISVQGRWGAGELFF. The CDR3 nucleotides read TGTGCCATCAGTGTCCAAGGACGATGGGGGGCCGGGGAGCTGTTTTTT.

This clone has only one observation. The genes are TRBV18 and TRBJ1-3; 7 bases are a match to TRBD1. Germline V gives CDR1 KGHSH, CDR2 LQKENI. V lost 4 bases and J lost 0; bases outside the gene matches: 6. The CDR3 is 16 amino acids. DNA for the CDR3: TGTGCCAGCTCACGACCGACAGGGATCTCTGGAAACACCATATATTTT. Protein: CASSRPTGISGNTIYF. Combining the CDR3 with reference TRBV18 and TRBJ1-3 gives the whole variable domain NAGVMQNPRHLVRRRGQEARLRCSPMKGHSHVYWYRQLPEEGLKFMVYLQKENIIDESGMPKERFSAEFPKEGPSILRIQQVVRGDSAAYFCASSRPTGISGNTIYFGEGSWLTVV.

The chain links TRBV7-9 to TRBJ1-4; 8 bases map to TRBD1. J gave up 7 bases and V 5 bases, and 6 bases lay outside the gene matches. The CDR3 runs to 14 residues. Germline assignment: CDR1 SEHNR and CDR2 FQNEAQ (reference sequence). CDR3 coding DNA: TGTGCCAGCAGCCTTGACAGGGGTGGTGAAAAACTGTTTTTT. Protein sequence: CASSLDRGGEKLFF.

The rearrangement joins TRBV28 to TRBJ1-6; 8 nucleotides match TRBD1. V gave up 1 base and J gave up 7 bases; unmatched junction bases: 9. The CDR3 runs 17 residues. From germline, CDR1 is MDHEN and CDR2 SYDVKM. The DNA of the CDR3 is TGTGCCAGCAGTTTATTAGGACAGGGAGAGGAAAATTCACCCCTCCACTTT. Its translation is CASSLLGQGEENSPLHF.

This clone occurred once. This sequence joins TRBV7-9 and TRBJ1-6; 9 positions agree with TRBD1. V dropped 7 bases and J dropped 7; count of bases not matched to a gene: 5. The CDR3 has 14 residues. Germline V gene sequence: CDR1 SEHNR, CDR2 FQNEAQ (reference sequence). The CDR3 DNA follows: TGTGCCAGCACCAAGGGACAGGGCAATTCACCCCTCCACTTT. This codes for CASTKGQGNSPLHF.

V and J are TRBV12-3 or TRBV12-4 and TRBJ2-5, with a tentative D call TRBD2 (6 bases). V was clipped by 6 bases and J by 5 bases, with 13 bases between them. This CDR3 has 13 amino acids. The CDR3, as DNA: TGTGCCAGCAGGGGAGGTCGGTTGGAGACCCAGTACTTC. Its protein is CASRGGRLETQYF.

V usage is TRBV5-1 and J usage is TRBJ1-1, with D unresolved. Germline-derived CDR1 and CDR2 are SGHRS and YFSETQ. This CDR3 comprises 14 residues. Trimming took 3 bases from V and 10 from J, leaving 19 bases between them. The CDR3 DNA is TGCGCCAGCAGCTCTGGGCCCGGGAGAGTGTCAGCTTTCTTT. It translates to CASSSGPGRVSAFF.

The chain employs TRBV7-9 and TRBJ1-5, with D possibly matching TRBD1 (5 bases). In germline, CDR1 is SEHNR, CDR2 FQNEAQ (reference sequence). The V end was cut by 2 bases, the J end by 11 bases, with 13 bases between. The CDR3 contains 13 residues. Written as DNA, the CDR3 is TGTGCCAGCAGCTTAATAGGGGTTGAGGCCCAGCATTTT. Protein: CASSLIGVEAQHF.

The DNA of the CDR3 is TGTGCCAGCAGCCAAGAAATGGGTCCCGGCGGAGACACCATATATTTT. Protein sequence: CASSQEMGPGGDTIYF. The chain has TRBV3-1 (or the pseudogene TRBV3-2) and TRBJ1-3; D is uncertain. This CDR3 is 16 amino acids long. Trimming left V 0 bases short and J 8 bases short, with 17 bases between. Per germline, CDR1 LGHDT and CDR2 YNNKEL (reference sequence).

The chain employs TRBV30 and TRBJ2-5; tentatively, D is TRBD2 (5 bases). Germline values: CDR1 GTSNPN, CDR2 SVGIG (reference sequence). V shed 0 bases and J shed 10 bases, with 9 bases lying between them. The CDR3 contains 11 residues. The CDR3 loop reads CAWSVLGIQYF. DNA of the CDR3: TGTGCCTGGAGTGTACTAGGGATCCAGTACTTC.

This rearrangement joins TRBV7-9 to TRBJ2-2; D is uncertain. V lost 5 bases to trimming and J lost 5 bases, with 9 bases between them. Germline CDR1 is SEHNR and CDR2 is FQNEAQ (reference sequence). The CDR3 has 13 amino acids. The CDR3 DNA reads as TGTGCCAGCAGCCCCCCCCTTACCGGGGAGCTGTTTTTT. Amino acids: CASSPPLTGELFF.